The 31 T cell receptor beta chains below come from one sample, sequenced in a study of T cell repertoires in cytomegalovirus infection. These receptors' targets are unknown. TCRdb reanalysed the reads using MiXCR and keeps one entry per CDR3 protein. The sample has around 340,000 distinct CDR3 sequences, 25% to 30% seen once; the top ten hold 20%. The starting material was cultured PBMCs, obtained from culture after CMV antigen stimulation. The source is a human donor in good health (CMV status not recorded). Some clones in this sample may be carry-over from other donors' samples.

Comment on this clonotype: At one boundary the junction diverges from the germline segment, which might be a read error. The J gene is TRBJ2-2, the V gene TRBV5-1, with D possibly being TRBD1 (6 bases). This CDR3 contains 16 residues. Germline lookup yields CDR1 SGHRS and CDR2 YFSETQ. CDR3 residues: CASSPWDTRDTGELFF. The CDR3 nucleotides are TGCGCCAGCAGCCCCTGGGACACCCGGGACACCGGGGAGTTGTTTTTT.

The J gene is TRBJ1-1, the V gene TRBV3-1; D call uncertain. In germline, CDR1 is LGHDT, CDR2 YNNKEL (reference sequence). Between the trimmed V and J ends, which lost 4 bases and 1 base, there was a span of 10 bases. The CDR3 runs 14 residues. The CDR3 nucleotides read TGTGCCAGCAGCCCCTGGGAGAAGAACACTGAAGCTTTCTTT. This gives the protein CASSPWEKNTEAFF. Drawing the rest from reference TRBV3-1 and TRBJ1-1, the complete variable domain is DTAVSQTPKYLVTQMGNDKSIKCEQNLGHDTMYWYKQDSKKFLKIMFSYNNKELIINETVPNRFSPKSPDKAHLNLHINSLELGDSAVYFCASSPWEKNTEAFFGQGTRLTVV.

The sample holds many counts of this clonotype. The chain recombines TRBV9 with TRBJ2-5; a possible D gene is TRBD2 (7 bases). V gave up 0 bases and J gave up 7 bases, with 16 bases separating them. Germline-derived CDR1 and CDR2 are SGDLS and YYNGEE. This CDR3 has 15 residues. CDR3 DNA sequence: TGTGCCAGCAGCGTAGGAGGCGGGGGCGGGGGGACCCAGTACTTC. This sequence encodes CASSVGGGGGGTQYF.

There are a few counts of this clonotype. The chain has TRBV19 and TRBJ1-4; D gene unclear. V was pared by 2 bases and J by 2 bases, with 0 bases between. CDR1 is LNHDA, CDR2 SQIVND, per germline (reference sequence). The CDR3 runs 12 residues. As DNA, the CDR3 is TGTGCCAGTAGTATAACTAATGAAAAACTGTTTTTT. Residues: CASSITNEKLFF. The variable domain in full, completed from reference TRBV19 and TRBJ1-4, reads DGGITQSPKYLFRKEGQNVTLSCEQNLNHDAMYWYRQDPGQGLRLIYYSQIVNDFQKGDIAEGYSVSREKKESFPLTVTSAQKNPTAFYLCASSITNEKLFFGSGTQLSVL.

This clonotype was counted once. The V gene is TRBV27, the J gene TRBJ1-2, with D unresolved. The germline V gene has CDR1 MNHEY and CDR2 SMNVEV (reference sequence). The CDR3 has 13 residues. V was cut by 2 bases and J by 3 bases, with 7 bases left in between. The CDR3 here is CASSLKGHYGYTF. CDR3 DNA: TGTGCCAGCAGTTTAAAAGGGCACTATGGCTACACCTTC.

This clonotype has ten or more counts. The gene calls are TRBV28 and TRBJ1-5; possibly TRBD1 for D (5 bases). The CDR3 covers 19 residues. Germline values: CDR1 MDHEN, CDR2 SYDVKM. Trimming removed 10 bases from V and 0 bases from J, with 28 bases in between. CDR3 protein: CATQGIEDLERYSNQPQHF. CDR3 in DNA: TGTGCCACCCAGGGCATTGAGGACCTCGAACGATATAGCAATCAGCCCCAGCATTTT.

This rearrangement joins TRBV27 to TRBJ1-1; 8 bases match TRBD1. Per germline, CDR1 MNHEY and CDR2 SMNVEV (reference sequence). V shed 2 bases, J shed 11 bases, and the junction held 4 bases outside the gene matches. The length of the CDR3 is 12 residues. The CDR3 DNA is TGTGCCAGCAGTTTAACAGGGGGAGACGCTTTCTTT. Protein product: CASSLTGGDAFF.

A few counts support this clonotype. The rearrangement uses TRBV7-8 and TRBJ1-5; D gene ambiguous. Germline values: CDR1 SGHVS, CDR2 FQNEAQ. V was pared by 4 bases and J by 1 base, with 8 bases between. This CDR3 spans 14 amino acids. CDR3 nucleotides: TGTGCCAGCAGCTCGGTGGAGAGCAATCAGCCCCAGCATTTT. Encoded protein: CASSSVESNQPQHF.

The chain is built from TRBV27 and TRBJ2-3; D not certain. The V gene's germline CDR1 is MNHEY and CDR2 SMNVEV (reference sequence). The V and J ends lost 0 bases and 2 bases respectively, with 6 bases between them. This CDR3 comprises 14 residues. As DNA, the CDR3 is TGTGCCAGCAGTTTATCGGTCAACACAGATACGCAGTATTTT. Translation: CASSLSVNTDTQYF.

V is TRBV19 and J is TRBJ1-2; tentative D call: TRBD1 (5 bases). This CDR3 comprises 14 residues. The ends were cut back, 4 bases at V and 5 bases at J, with 14 bases in the middle. Germline V CDR1 and CDR2: LNHDA, SQIVND (reference sequence). CDR3 in DNA: TGTGCCAGTAGTACGACGGGGCCAAATTATGGCTACACCTTC. Its protein product is CASSTTGPNYGYTF.

The genes are TRBV12-3 or TRBV12-4 and TRBJ1-4; possibly TRBD1 for D (6 bases). Trimming stripped 2 bases from V and 0 bases from J, with 13 bases between. The CDR3 has 17 residues. CDR3 nucleotide sequence: TGTGCCAGCAGTTTACCCTCCAGGGGAGCAACTAATGAAAAACTGTTTTTT. As protein: CASSLPSRGATNEKLFF.

This clonotype has just a few counts. The rearrangement links TRBV3-1 to TRBJ2-2, with 9 bases identical to TRBD1. The CDR3 is 15 amino acids. With 4 bases clipped from V and 6 bases from J, the junction kept 6 bases outside the gene matches. Per germline, CDR1 LGHDT and CDR2 YNNKEL (reference sequence). The CDR3 nucleotides read TGTGCCAGCAGCCGGGGGACAGGGATGTCCGGGGAGCTGTTTTTT. Amino acids: CASSRGTGMSGELFF. The entire variable domain, with the rest obtained from reference TRBV3-1 and TRBJ2-2, is as follows: DTAVSQTPKYLVTQMGNDKSIKCEQNLGHDTMYWYKQDSKKFLKIMFSYNNKELIINETVPNRFSPKSPDKAHLNLHINSLELGDSAVYFCASSRGTGMSGELFFGEGSRLTVL.

This clonotype has just a few counts. V and J are TRBV9 and TRBJ1-1, with 8 bases identical to TRBD1. Unmatched junction bases numbered 6, after V lost 4 bases and J lost 1 base. The germline V gene encodes CDR1 SGDLS and CDR2 YYNGEE. This CDR3 comprises 15 residues. The CDR3 DNA reads as TGTGCCAGCAGCCCTTGGGACAGGAGGAACACTGAAGCTTTCTTT. Translation: CASSPWDRRNTEAFF.

The V and J genes are TRBV4-1 and TRBJ1-1, with D unresolved. The CDR3 is 14 amino acids. Per germline, CDR1 MGHRA and CDR2 YSYEKL. V was pared by 1 base and J by 2 bases, with 8 bases between. CDR3 nucleotide sequence: TGCGCCAGCAGCCAAGGATTGGAAAACACTGAAGCTTTCTTT. This encodes CASSQGLENTEAFF.

The V and J genes are TRBV12-5 and TRBJ1-1; 7 nucleotides line up with TRBD1. Germline V gene data show CDR1 as LGHNT and CDR2 as FRNRAP. The CDR3 consists of 15 residues. V lost 3 bases and J lost 5; bases outside the gene matches: 9. The CDR3 nucleotides are TGTGCTAGTGGTTTTCCTCGCCAGGGGGGAACTGAAGCTTTCTTT. Encoded protein: CASGFPRQGGTEAFF.

This clonotype was found a few times. J is TRBJ2-2 and V is TRBV6-8; D perhaps matches TRBD2 (6 bases). Germline CDR1 and CDR2: MNHGY and SAAAGT. Deletions cut 5 bases from V and 3 bases from J, with 13 bases between. This CDR3 region has 15 residues. CDR3 residues: CASSPRGYYTGELFF. The CDR3 DNA reads TGTGCCAGCAGTCCGCGGGGCTACTACACCGGGGAGCTGTTTTTT.

This clonotype was detected ten times or more. V and J are TRBV3-1 and TRBJ1-2, with a weak D call TRBD1 (6 bases). Germline V CDR1 and CDR2: LGHDT, YNNKEL (reference sequence). Trimming shortened V by 0 bases and J by 0 bases, and 17 bases separated the two germline ends. CDR3 length equals 18 residues. The CDR3 reads CASSQEFGQTTSNYGYTF. The CDR3 bases are TGTGCCAGCAGCCAAGAGTTCGGACAGACCACCTCTAACTATGGCTACACCTTC.

The rearrangement links TRBV7-2 to TRBJ1-6; TRBD1 is a possible D gene (5 bases). Trimming removed 1 base from V and 7 bases from J, with 8 bases in between. The CDR3 is 14 amino acids. CDR1 is SGHTA, CDR2 FQGNSA, per germline. The chain's CDR3 is CASSLGEGNSPLHF. CDR3 nucleotide sequence: TGTGCCAGCAGCTTAGGAGAGGGGAATTCACCCCTCCACTTT.

CDR3 in DNA: TGTGCCAGCAGCTCCCTGACCGGGACTATTTCCGAGGGGGAGCAGTTCTTC. Translated: CASSSLTGTISEGEQFF. This chain links TRBV7-2 with TRBJ2-1, with 7 positions matching TRBD2. Germline values: CDR1 SGHTA, CDR2 FQGNSA. Trimming took 4 bases from V and 10 from J; bases not matched to a gene: 19. This CDR3 comprises 17 residues.

This clonotype has a handful of counts. The chain links TRBV12-3 or TRBV12-4 to TRBJ1-5; perhaps TRBD1 as D (6 bases). This CDR3 region has 14 residues. V lost 6 bases to trimming and J lost 2 bases, with 11 bases between them. CDR3 sequence reads: CASRSDSGNQPQHF. In DNA form, the CDR3 reads TGTGCCAGCAGATCGGACAGCGGCAATCAGCCCCAGCATTTT.

This chain uses TRBV12-3 or TRBV12-4 with TRBJ2-5; tentative D call: TRBD2 (6 bases). This CDR3 is built from 13 residues. The V end was cut by 2 bases, the J end by 5 bases, with 9 bases between. DNA for the CDR3: TGTGCCAGCAGTTTATGGGAGGCTGAGACCCAGTACTTC. Translation: CASSLWEAETQYF.

The V call is TRBV7-3, the J call TRBJ2-5; 9 positions agree with TRBD1. V was clipped by 2 bases and J by 4 bases; unmatched bases: 8. Germline values: CDR1 SGHTA, CDR2 FQGTGA. The CDR3 covers 16 residues. CDR3 nucleotides: TGTGCCAGCAGCTTAGGGGGGACAGGGAGGGGAGAGACCCAGTACTTC. It specifies CASSLGGTGRGETQYF.

This chain links TRBV4-1 with TRBJ2-2; D is undetermined. Deletions cut 0 bases from V and 1 base from J, with 9 bases between. CDR3 length: 16 residues. Germline-derived CDR1 and CDR2 are MGHRA and YSYEKL. The CDR3 DNA sequence: TGCGCCAGCAGCCAAGAGTGGAGTAAGAACACCGGGGAGCTGTTTTTT. Protein: CASSQEWSKNTGELFF.

There are a few counts of this clonotype. The chain is built from TRBV7-6 and TRBJ2-1; maybe TRBD2 (6 bases). The germline CDR1 and CDR2 sequences are SGHVS and FNYEAQ. The CDR3 spans 16 residues. With 0 bases removed from V and 3 bases from J, the gap between germline ends came to 12 bases. The CDR3 here is CASSLASTSRYNEQFF. DNA for the CDR3: TGTGCCAGCAGCTTAGCGTCAACTAGCCGCTACAATGAGCAGTTCTTC.

At least ten counts were recorded for this clonotype. The CDR3 sequence: CASSPGGRAKLGYTF. The DNA for the CDR3 is TGTGCCAGCAGTCCTGGGGGCAGGGCCAAGTTAGGCTACACCTTC. V gene TRBV7-8 combines with J gene TRBJ1-2, with D possibly matching TRBD1 (6 bases). CDR1 SGHVS and CDR2 FQNEAQ come from the germline V gene. V lost 6 bases to trimming and J lost 8 bases, with 22 bases between them. CDR3 length: 15 residues.

The sample holds a few counts of this clonotype. The J gene is TRBJ2-5, the V gene TRBV23-1; 8 nucleotides align to TRBD2. TRBV23-1 is noted as an ORF with a role that remains uncertain. This CDR3 is 15 amino acids long. Trimming took 6 bases from V and 5 from J; bases not matched to a gene: 11. Here the CDR3 reads CASSPGGRADETQYF. CDR3 coding DNA: TGCGCCAGCAGCCCGGGGGGGAGGGCCGATGAGACCCAGTACTTC.

This clonotype was detected a few times. V is TRBV10-3 and J is TRBJ2-7, with D maybe TRBD1 (6 bases). CDR3 length: 13 residues. Germline assignment: CDR1 ENHRY and CDR2 SYGVKD. Trimming left V 0 bases short and J 5 bases short, with 8 bases between. The CDR3 protein is CAISESGADEQYF. As DNA, the CDR3 is TGTGCCATCAGTGAGTCGGGGGCGGACGAGCAGTACTTC.

The genes are TRBV20-1 and TRBJ2-1; D perhaps matches TRBD1 (5 bases). The V end lost 4 bases, the J end lost 3 bases, and 10 bases lay between the germline ends. This CDR3 region has 13 residues. Germline V gene data show CDR1 as DFQATT and CDR2 as SNEGSKA (reference sequence). The CDR3, as DNA: TGCAGTGCTAATGGGCAGGGCTACAATGAGCAGTTCTTC. Its translation: CSANGQGYNEQFF.

In its sample, this clonotype was seen many times. The V and J genes are TRBV7-2 and TRBJ1-6, with D maybe TRBD1 (5 bases). The CDR3 is 18 residues long. V lost 1 base to trimming and J lost 0 bases, with 13 bases between them. The germline V gene encodes CDR1 SGHTA and CDR2 FQGNSA. CDR3 amino acids: CASSLGGRLSSYNSPLHF. CDR3 bases: TGTGCCAGCAGCTTAGGGGGCCGACTAAGCTCCTATAATTCACCCCTCCACTTT.

This clonotype is categorized as large. V usage is TRBV7-8 and J usage is TRBJ2-1; 9 bases are shared with TRBD1. There are 16 residues in the CDR3. The V gene end was trimmed by 3 bases and the J gene end by 7 bases; junction bases not matched to a gene: 10. The germline CDR1 and CDR2 sequences are SGHVS and FQNEAQ. This CDR3 reads CASSLPGTGWGNEQFF. The CDR3 DNA reads as TGTGCCAGCAGCTTGCCCGGGACAGGGTGGGGGAATGAGCAGTTCTTC.

The sample holds many counts of this clonotype. This chain connects TRBV4-2 to TRBJ2-3; D gene unclear. The CDR3 consists of 14 residues. Looked up from germline, CDR1 is LGHNA and CDR2 is YNFKEQ. Trimming took 0 bases from V and 3 from J, leaving 7 bases between them. CDR3 nucleotide sequence: TGTGCCAGCAGCCAAGAAGCCCGGACAGATACGCAGTATTTT. It is translated as CASSQEARTDTQYF.